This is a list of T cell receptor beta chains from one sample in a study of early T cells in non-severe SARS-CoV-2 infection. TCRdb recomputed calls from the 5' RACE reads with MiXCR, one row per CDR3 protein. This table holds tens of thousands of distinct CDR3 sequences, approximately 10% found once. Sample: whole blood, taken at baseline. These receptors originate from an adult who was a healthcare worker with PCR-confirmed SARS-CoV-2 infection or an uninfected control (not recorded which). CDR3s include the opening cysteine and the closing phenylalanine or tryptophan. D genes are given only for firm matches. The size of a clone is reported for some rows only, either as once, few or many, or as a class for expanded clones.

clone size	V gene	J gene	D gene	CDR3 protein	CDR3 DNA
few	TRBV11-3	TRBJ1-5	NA	CASSLRLTSQGDQPQHF	TGTGCCAGCAGCTTAAGGCTAACATCCCAAGGTGATCAGCCCCAGCATTTT
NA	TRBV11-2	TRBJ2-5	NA	CASSPTSSKETQYF	TGTGCCAGCAGCCCCACTAGCAGCAAAGAGACCCAGTACTTC
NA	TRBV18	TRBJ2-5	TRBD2	CASSPTSGGGLETQYF	TGTGCCAGCTCACCGACTAGCGGGGGAGGTTTGGAGACCCAGTACTTC
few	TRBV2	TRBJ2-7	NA	CASRGRTVPYEQYF	TGTGCCAGCAGGGGAAGGACAGTTCCCTACGAGCAGTACTTC
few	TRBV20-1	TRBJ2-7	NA	CSARDTGTHAYEQYF	TGCAGTGCTAGAGACACCGGGACACACGCCTACGAGCAGTACTTC
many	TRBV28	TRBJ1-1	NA	CASSRQVSEAFF	TGTGCCAGCAGTCGACAGGTGTCTGAAGCTTTCTTT
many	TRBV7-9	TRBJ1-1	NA	CASSRVNTEAFF	TGTGCCAGCTCCCGGGTAAACACTGAAGCTTTCTTT
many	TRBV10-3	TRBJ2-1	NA	CAISFLEGSSYNEQFF	TGTGCCATCAGTTTCCTCGAGGGGAGCTCCTACAATGAGCAGTTCTTC
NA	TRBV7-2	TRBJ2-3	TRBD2	CASGRGLAERDTQYF	TGTGCCTCCGGGCGGGGACTAGCGGAGCGGGATACGCAGTATTTT
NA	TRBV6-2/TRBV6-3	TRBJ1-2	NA	CASSYSQAHYGYTF	TGTGCCAGCAGTTACTCTCAGGCTCACTATGGCTACACCTTC
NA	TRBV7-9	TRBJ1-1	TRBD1	CASSTGQGLLNTEAFF	TGTGCCAGCAGTACGGGACAGGGGTTGTTGAACACTGAAGCTTTCTTT
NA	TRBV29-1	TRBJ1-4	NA	CSVDTGRDEKLFF	TGCAGCGTTGATACAGGGAGAGATGAAAAACTGTTTTTT
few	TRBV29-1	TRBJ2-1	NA	CSGGEIYNEQFF	TGCAGCGGGGGGGAGATTTACAATGAGCAGTTCTTC
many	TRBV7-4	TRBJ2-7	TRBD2	CASSFGTRPYEQYF	TGTGCCAGCAGCTTCGGGACTAGACCCTACGAGCAGTACTTC
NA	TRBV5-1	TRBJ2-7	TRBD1	CASSPTPGQVYEQYF	TGCGCCAGCAGCCCAACACCGGGACAGGTCTACGAGCAGTACTTC
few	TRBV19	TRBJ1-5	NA	CASSIRSGGGSESQPQHF	TGTGCCAGTAGTATTAGAAGTGGAGGCGGGTCGGAGAGTCAGCCCCAGCATTTT
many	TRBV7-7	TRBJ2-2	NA	CASSPQGNTGELFF	TGTGCCAGCAGCCCACAGGGAAACACCGGGGAGCTGTTTTTT